These T cell receptor beta chains were read from a single sample in a study of blood T cell repertoires in COVID-19. Profiling relied on immunoSEQ multiplex PCR, and the TCRdb table lists in-frame clones only, not all of them. The sample records about 200,000 clones, 84% being singletons. What was sequenced was PBMCs or T cells enriched from blood (not recorded which). All receptors come from a man aged 35-49 years who had recovered from COVID-19. The CDR3 runs from the conserved cysteine through the conserved F or W. D genes are given only for firm matches. A clone size is listed for some rows: how often the clone was seen (once, few, many), or a class if it is expanded.

V	size	D	J	DNA	CDR3
TRBV19	once	NA	TRBJ2-7	TGTGCCAGTAGTCCACAGGGAGCCTCCTACGAGCAGTACTTC	CASSPQGASYEQYF
TRBV5-1	NA	NA	TRBJ1-4	TGCGCCAGCAGCGGGTGGGGAGGGACTAATGAAAAACTGTTTTTT	CASSGWGGTNEKLFF
TRBV6-2/TRBV6-3	NA	NA	TRBJ2-7	TGTGCCAGCAGTTACCCCGACGAGCAGTACTTC	CASSYPDEQYF
TRBV6-5	NA	NA	TRBJ1-1	TGTGCCAGCACCCTCCTCCAGGGTTGGGACACTGAAGCTTTCTTT	CASTLLQGWDTEAFF
TRBV30	few	TRBD1	TRBJ1-6	TGTGCCTGGAGTGGCAAACAGGGGGCATATTCACCCCTCCACTTT	CAWSGKQGAYSPLHF
TRBV6-2/TRBV6-3	NA	NA	TRBJ1-1	TGTGCCAGCAGTTACCCGGTTATGAACACTGAAGCTTTCTTT	CASSYPVMNTEAFF
TRBV27	NA	NA	TRBJ2-7	TGTGCCAGCAGTTTATCCGGTCGCTACGAGCAGTACTTC	CASSLSGRYEQYF
TRBV4-1	NA	TRBD1	TRBJ1-1	TGCGCCAGCAGCCTAGGTCCTGACAGGGGTGGGACTGAAGCTTTCTTT	CASSLGPDRGGTEAFF
TRBV19	NA	TRBD1	TRBJ1-1	TGTGCCAGCAGGGACAGGGGGCGAGGAGGGTACACTGAAGCTTTCTTT	CASRDRGRGGYTEAFF
TRBV27	few	NA	TRBJ1-5	TGTGCCAGCAGACTAATGGGGGGAACCCAGCCCCAGCATTTT	CASRLMGGTQPQHF
TRBV23-1	NA	TRBD2	TRBJ2-5	TGCGCCGTCCCGCGGGGGGTCAACGTTGAGACCCAGTACTTC	CAVPRGVNVETQYF
TRBV2	NA	TRBD1	TRBJ1-6	TGTGCCAGCAGCGACAGGGAACGATCACCCCTCCACTTT	CASSDRERSPLHF
TRBV2	NA	NA	TRBJ2-5	TGTGCCAGCAGTGAAGGGGGACAAGGGAAGACCCAGTACTTC	CASSEGGQGKTQYF
TRBV5-4	NA	NA	TRBJ2-5	TGTGCCAGCAGCCGCGAGATCGACAAACAAGAGACCCAGTACTTC	CASSREIDKQETQYF
TRBV3-1/TRBV3-2	once	NA	TRBJ1-6	TGTGCCAGCAGCCAAGGAGGCCGTTATAATTCACCCCTCCACTTT	CASSQGGRYNSPLHF
TRBV27	NA	TRBD1	TRBJ1-5	TGTGCCAGCAGTTCAAGCTTCGGGACAGCTAATCAGCCCCAGCATTTT	CASSSSFGTANQPQHF
TRBV6-5	NA	NA	TRBJ1-5	TGTGCCAGCAGGCAGGTCAACAATCAGCCCCAGCATTTT	CASRQVNNQPQHF